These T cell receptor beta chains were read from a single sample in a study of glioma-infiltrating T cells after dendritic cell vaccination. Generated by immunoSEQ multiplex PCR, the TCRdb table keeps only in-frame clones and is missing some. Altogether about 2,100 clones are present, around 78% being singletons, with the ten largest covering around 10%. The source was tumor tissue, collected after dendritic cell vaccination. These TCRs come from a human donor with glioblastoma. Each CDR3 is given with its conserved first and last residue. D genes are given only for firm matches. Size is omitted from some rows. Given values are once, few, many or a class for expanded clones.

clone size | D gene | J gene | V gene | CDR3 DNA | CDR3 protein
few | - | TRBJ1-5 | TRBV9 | TGTGCCAGCGGGAGGGACGGGAGTGTAGGTCAGCCCCAGCATTTT | CASGRDGSVGQPQHF
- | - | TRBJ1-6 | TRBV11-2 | TGTGCCAGCAAGATTTCCAACTATAATTCCCCCCTCCACTTT | CASKISNYNSPLHF
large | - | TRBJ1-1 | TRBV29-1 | TGCAGCGTTGATGGGGGGACGCTCACTGAAGCTTTCTTT | CSVDGGTLTEAFF
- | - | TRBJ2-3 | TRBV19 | TGTGCCAGTAGTATAGGAGGACAGCGCAGAGATACGCAGTATTTT | CASSIGGQRRDTQYF
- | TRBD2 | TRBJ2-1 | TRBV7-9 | TGTGCCAGCAGCCTACTAGCGGGAGTTCTTGAGCAGTTCTTC | CASSLLAGVLEQFF
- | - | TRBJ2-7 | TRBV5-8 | TGTGCCAGCAGCTTATCGAGGCGCGAGCAGTACTTC | CASSLSRREQYF
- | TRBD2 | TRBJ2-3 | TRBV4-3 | TGCGCCAGCAGCCAAGATCTGGCGGGAGGGGCAGATACGCAGTATTTT | CASSQDLAGGADTQYF
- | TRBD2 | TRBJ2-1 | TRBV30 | TGTGCCTGGAGTGGTAGAAGCGGGAGTTTCTACAATGAGCAGTTCTTC | CAWSGRSGSFYNEQFF
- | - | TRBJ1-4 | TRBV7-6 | TGTGCCAGCAGCTTGTTGGCGGGGGGGAATGAAAAACTGTTTTTT | CASSLLAGGNEKLFF
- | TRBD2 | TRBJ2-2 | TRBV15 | TGTGCCACCAGCCCCAGCGGGAGCTGGACCGGGGAGCTGTTTTTT | CATSPSGSWTGELFF
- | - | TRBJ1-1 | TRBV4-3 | TGCGCCAGCAGCAAGACAGGGAACACTGAAGCTTTCTTT | CASSKTGNTEAFF
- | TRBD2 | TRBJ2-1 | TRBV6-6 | TGTGCCAGCAATCTATTAGCGGGAGACATAAGTGAGCAGTTCTTC | CASNLLAGDISEQFF
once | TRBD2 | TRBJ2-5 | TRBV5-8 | TGTGCCAGCAGCTTGGGGACTAGCGGGGTCCAAGAGACCCAGTACTTC | CASSLGTSGVQETQYF
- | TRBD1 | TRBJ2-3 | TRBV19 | TGTGCCAGTTCAATCTCCGGGACAGGGGGAACAGATACGCAGTATTTT | CASSISGTGGTDTQYF
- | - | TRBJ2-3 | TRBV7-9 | TGTGCCAGCAGCTTAGAGGTTGGGGGCAGGATAGGTGCAGATACGCAGTATTTT | CASSLEVGGRIGADTQYF
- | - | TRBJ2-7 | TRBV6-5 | TGTGCCAGCAAAGGGGACTCCTACGAGCAGTACTTC | CASKGDSYEQYF